At least ten counts were recorded for the clone carrying this T cell receptor (beta chain). The antigen remains unidentified. TCR beta CDR3 regions were amplified from RNA. An initial round of RT-PCR targeting the TCR CDR3 relied on the HTBI primer set. MiXCR was run by TCRdb on the multiplex PCR reads, yielding one entry per CDR3 protein. The repertoire consists of 200,000 to 250,000 distinct CDR3 sequences, with less than 20% occurring once and the leading ten covering around 26%. The data originate from a study of T cells in Graves' hyperthyroidism and ophthalmopathy. CDR3 size: 15 residues. Germline-derived CDR1 and CDR2 are MNHEY and SVGEGT. V was shortened by 5 bases and J by 3 bases, with 17 bases between the two germline ends. Study findings and constraints: The blood repertoire included most of the expanded thyroid clonotypes above 0.001.

This chain connects TRBV6-2 or TRBV6-3 to TRBJ2-7; D might be TRBD2 (6 bases). Sequences were obtained from blood. This clonotype originated in a woman aged 18-29 years with Graves' ophthalmopathy. This CDR3 reads CASSGTPQHLYEQYF. The CDR3 DNA reads TGTGCCAGCAGTGGGACTCCGCAGCACCTCTACGAGCAGTACTTC.